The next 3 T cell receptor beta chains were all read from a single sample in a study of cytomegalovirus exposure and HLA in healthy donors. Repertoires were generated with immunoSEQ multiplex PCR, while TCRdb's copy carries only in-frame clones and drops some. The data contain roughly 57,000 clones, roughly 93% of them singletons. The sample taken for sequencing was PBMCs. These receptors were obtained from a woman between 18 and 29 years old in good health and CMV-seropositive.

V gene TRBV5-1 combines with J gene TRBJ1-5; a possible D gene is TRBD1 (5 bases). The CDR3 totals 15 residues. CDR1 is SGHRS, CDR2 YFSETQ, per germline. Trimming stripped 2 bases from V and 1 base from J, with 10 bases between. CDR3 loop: CASSFDPGSNQPQHF. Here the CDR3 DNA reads TGCGCCAGCAGCTTTGATCCAGGGAGCAATCAGCCCCAGCATTTT.

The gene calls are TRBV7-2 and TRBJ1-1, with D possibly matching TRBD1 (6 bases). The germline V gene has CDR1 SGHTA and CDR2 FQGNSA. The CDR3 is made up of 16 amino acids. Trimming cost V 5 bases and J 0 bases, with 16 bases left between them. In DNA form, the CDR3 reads TGTGCCAGCAGCCTAGACCAGGGGAAGGTGAACACTGAAGCTTTCTTT. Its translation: CASSLDQGKVNTEAFF. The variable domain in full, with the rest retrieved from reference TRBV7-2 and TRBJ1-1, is GAGVSQSPSNKVTEKGKDVELRCDPISGHTALYWYRQSLGQGLEFLIYFQGNSAPDKSGLPSDRFSAERTGGSVSTLTIQRTQQEDSAVYLCASSLDQGKVNTEAFFGQGTRLTVV.

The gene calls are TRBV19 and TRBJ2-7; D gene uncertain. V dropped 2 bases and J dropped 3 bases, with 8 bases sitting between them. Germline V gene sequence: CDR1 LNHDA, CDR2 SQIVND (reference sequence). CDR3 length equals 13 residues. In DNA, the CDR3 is TGTGCCAGTAGTATATGGGCTGACTACGAGCAGTACTTC. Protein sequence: CASSIWADYEQYF.